This entry lists 6 T cell receptor beta chains sequenced from one sample in a study of shared clonotypes between healthy human individuals. Libraries were prepared by immunoSEQ multiplex PCR; TCRdb keeps only in-frame clonotypes and omits some of them. The table includes over a million clones, 95% to 97% detected once. Sequencing used naive CD4+ T cells sorted from blood. Subset indicated: CD45RA+ positively selected. Source of these receptors: a man aged 30-40 years in good health.

With respect to this clone: The junction and the germline gene differ at one end; a read error may be behind it. Different DNA sequences within this sample yield the same CDR3. V usage is TRBV18 and J usage is TRBJ2-7; 11 nucleotides line up with TRBD2. Per germline, CDR1 KGHSH and CDR2 LQKENI. The CDR3 contains 14 residues. The CDR3 nucleotides read TGTGCCAGCTCCCCACGGACTAGCGGGTACGAGCAGTACTTC. Protein: CASSPRTSGYEQYF.

Notes on this clone: At the DNA level, this CDR3 is encoded by other sequences in the same sample as well. This chain links TRBV18 with TRBJ2-1; TRBD2 aligns across 7 bases. The CDR3 is 12 amino acids. Unmatched junction bases numbered 2, after V lost 3 bases and J lost 9 bases. Germline CDR1 KGHSH, CDR2 LQKENI. The CDR3 DNA is TGTGCCAGCTCACCCCGCGGGGGTGAGCAGTTCTTC. It codes for CASSPRGGEQFF.

The chain employs TRBV7-2 and TRBJ2-5; 7 nucleotides match TRBD2. J lost 5 bases, V lost 5 bases, and 11 bases had no gene match. The CDR3 totals 15 residues. CDR1 is SGHTA and CDR2 is FQGNSA in the germline V gene. The CDR3 spells CASSPRLARGETQYF. CDR3 bases: TGTGCCAGCAGCCCACGACTAGCAAGAGGGGAGACCCAGTACTTC.

The chain links TRBV5-1 to TRBJ2-7, with 9 bases matching TRBD2. This CDR3 comprises 15 residues. CDR1 is SGHRS, CDR2 YFSETQ, per germline. V was clipped by 1 base and J by 7 bases; unmatched bases: 9. The CDR3 coding sequence is TGCGCCAGCAGCTTGAGGGCTAGCGGGGACTTGGAGCAGTACTTC. Encoded protein: CASSLRASGDLEQYF. The full variable domain, in which reference TRBV5-1 and TRBJ2-7 provide the parts outside the CDR3, is KAGVTQTPRYLIKTRGQQVTLSCSPISGHRSVSWYQQTPGQGLQFLFEYFSETQRNKGNFPGRFSGRQFSNSRSEMNVSTLELGDSALYLCASSLRASGDLEQYFGPGTRLTVT.

This clone was seen a handful of times. The rearrangement uses TRBV21-1 and TRBJ2-3; TRBD2 reflects the table's D call only, with no check against the DNA. TRBV21-1 is a pseudogene. The CDR3 has 17 amino acids. In nucleotides, the CDR3 is TGTGCCAGCAGCAAATTTCCTAGCGGGAGGTACACAGATACGCAGTATTTT. The encoded protein is CASSKFPSGRYTDTQYF.

The rearrangement uses TRBV9 and TRBJ2-1, with 9 bases identical to TRBD1. Trimming took 0 bases from V and 7 from J; bases not matched to a gene: 8. CDR1 is SGDLS and CDR2 is YYNGEE in the germline V gene. This CDR3 has 16 residues. The CDR3 loop reads CASSVDWDRARNEQFF. The CDR3, as DNA: TGTGCCAGCAGCGTAGATTGGGACAGGGCCCGGAATGAGCAGTTCTTC.